This T cell receptor (beta chain) was documented in a study of cytomegalovirus exposure and HLA in healthy donors. Overall study context: Early released data had 65 million to 100 million unique TCRs, all coming from HLA-typed donors.

The CDR3 spans 13 residues. Germline V lookup: CDR1 GTSNPN, CDR2 SVGIG (reference sequence). Trimming cost V 0 bases and J 4 bases, with 7 bases left between them. PCR used 60 Vbeta primers and 13 Jbeta primers. The authors' processing: In a later analysis, the count reached 76 million or so unique TCR beta chains, with approximately 11 million shared. Some clones are missing from TCRdb's copy, which holds only in-frame ones; the method was immunoSEQ multiplex PCR. V and J calls and clone size are given by that table; D and trimming were obtained from the DNA. The sample contains about 94,000 clones, under 85% of which appear only once.

This receptor was taken from a male donor in good health and CMV-seronegative. The V and J genes are TRBV30 and TRBJ1-5; tentative D call: TRBD1 (5 bases). Sequencing used PBMCs. Here the CDR3 DNA reads TGTGCCTGGAGTGTACGGGGGAATCAGCCCCAGCATTTT. As protein: CAWSVRGNQPQHF.